A selection of T cell receptor beta chains follows, all from one sample in a study of blood T cell repertoires in COVID-19. Some clones are missing from TCRdb's copy, which holds only in-frame ones; the method was immunoSEQ multiplex PCR. The sample yields more than 110,000 clones, about 80% seen once. Source material: peripheral blood. Receptors were obtained from a human donor in a cohort sampled during active COVID-19. Each CDR3 is given with its conserved first and last residue. The D gene is left open where the match is weak. Clone sizes are given selectively: once, few, many, or a class where the clone is expanded.

j_gene: TRBJ2-3
v_gene: TRBV11-1
d_gene: NA
abundance: NA
CDR3aa: CASSLAQGWTDTQYF
CDR3nt: TGTGCCAGCAGCTTAGCCCAGGGGTGGACAGATACGCAGTATTTT

j_gene: TRBJ2-5
v_gene: TRBV7-2
d_gene: TRBD2
abundance: NA
CDR3aa: CASSSSTSRQETQYF
CDR3nt: TGTGCCAGCAGCTCCTCGACTAGCAGACAAGAGACCCAGTACTTC

j_gene: TRBJ2-4
v_gene: TRBV10-2
d_gene: NA
abundance: NA
CDR3aa: CASSESGGGGSKNIQYF
CDR3nt: TGCGCCAGCAGTGAGTCTGGGGGAGGTGGGTCCAAAAACATTCAGTACTTC

j_gene: TRBJ2-1
v_gene: TRBV2
d_gene: TRBD1
abundance: NA
CDR3aa: CASRGQGRSEQFF
CDR3nt: TGTGCCAGCAGGGGACAGGGAAGAAGTGAGCAGTTCTTC

j_gene: TRBJ2-5
v_gene: TRBV3-1/TRBV3-2
d_gene: TRBD2
abundance: NA
CDR3aa: CASSVRLAGQETQYF
CDR3nt: TGTGCCAGCAGCGTCCGACTAGCGGGTCAAGAGACCCAGTACTTC

j_gene: TRBJ2-1
v_gene: TRBV7-2
d_gene: TRBD2
abundance: NA
CDR3aa: CASSLTSADEQFF
CDR3nt: TGTGCCAGCAGCTTAACTAGCGCCGATGAGCAGTTCTTC

j_gene: TRBJ2-2
v_gene: TRBV5-1
d_gene: NA
abundance: NA
CDR3aa: CASSLVTANTGELFF
CDR3nt: TGCGCCAGCAGCTTGGTGACAGCGAACACCGGGGAGCTGTTTTTT

j_gene: TRBJ2-5
v_gene: TRBV3-1/TRBV3-2
d_gene: NA
abundance: NA
CDR3aa: CASSHGGRLQETQYF
CDR3nt: TGTGCCAGCAGCCATGGTGGCAGGCTTCAAGAGACCCAGTACTTC

j_gene: TRBJ1-6
v_gene: TRBV7-9
d_gene: NA
abundance: NA
CDR3aa: CASSLWPGMGNSPLHF
CDR3nt: TGTGCCAGCAGCTTATGGCCAGGGATGGGTAATTCACCCCTCCACTTT

j_gene: TRBJ2-1
v_gene: TRBV5-1
d_gene: TRBD1
abundance: NA
CDR3aa: CASSLQGGPEQFF
CDR3nt: TGCGCCAGCAGCTTGCAAGGGGGCCCTGAGCAGTTCTTC

j_gene: TRBJ2-1
v_gene: TRBV3-1/TRBV3-2
d_gene: NA
abundance: NA
CDR3aa: CASSPEPTHEQFF
CDR3nt: TGTGCCAGCAGCCCGGAGCCCACCCATGAGCAGTTCTTC

j_gene: TRBJ1-4
v_gene: TRBV4-1
d_gene: NA
abundance: NA
CDR3aa: CASSQTQGATNEKLFF
CDR3nt: TGCGCCAGCAGCCAAACCCAGGGTGCAACTAATGAAAAACTGTTTTTT

j_gene: TRBJ1-1
v_gene: TRBV11-3
d_gene: NA
abundance: NA
CDR3aa: CASSPLRQGWAEAFF
CDR3nt: TGTGCCAGCAGCCCCTTGCGCCAGGGCTGGGCTGAAGCTTTCTTT

j_gene: TRBJ2-6
v_gene: TRBV7-7
d_gene: TRBD1
abundance: NA
CDR3aa: CASSQGQAGSANVLTF
CDR3nt: TGTGCCAGCAGCCAGGGACAGGCCGGCTCAGCCAACGTCCTGACTTTC

j_gene: TRBJ1-2
v_gene: TRBV3-1/TRBV3-2
d_gene: TRBD1
abundance: NA
CDR3aa: CASSQEVRTGRTF
CDR3nt: TGTGCCAGCAGCCAAGAAGTAAGGACAGGTAGAACCTTC

j_gene: TRBJ1-1
v_gene: TRBV27
d_gene: NA
abundance: NA
CDR3aa: CASSIRWGVGTEAFF
CDR3nt: TGTGCCAGCAGTATCCGATGGGGGGTGGGCACTGAAGCTTTCTTT

j_gene: TRBJ1-1
v_gene: TRBV4-3
d_gene: TRBD1
abundance: once
CDR3aa: CASSQVGATGANTEAFF
CDR3nt: TGCGCCAGCAGCCAAGTCGGAGCGACAGGGGCGAACACTGAAGCTTTCTTT

j_gene: TRBJ1-2
v_gene: TRBV6-2/TRBV6-3
d_gene: TRBD1
abundance: NA
CDR3aa: CASSYLAGTGTYGYTF
CDR3nt: TGTGCCAGCAGTTACTTGGCCGGGACAGGGACCTATGGCTACACCTTC

j_gene: TRBJ1-1
v_gene: TRBV11-3
d_gene: TRBD1
abundance: NA
CDR3aa: CASSSDRAEAFF
CDR3nt: TGTGCCAGCAGCTCCGACAGGGCTGAGGCTTTCTTT

j_gene: TRBJ2-3
v_gene: TRBV5-4
d_gene: NA
abundance: once
CDR3aa: CASSLLSGKGADTQYF
CDR3nt: TGTGCCAGCAGCTTACTGTCGGGGAAGGGCGCAGATACGCAGTATTTT

j_gene: TRBJ1-1
v_gene: TRBV15
d_gene: NA
abundance: few
CDR3aa: CATSRAAGTEAFF
CDR3nt: TGTGCCACCAGCAGGGCGGCGGGCACTGAAGCTTTCTTT

j_gene: TRBJ2-1
v_gene: TRBV6-2/TRBV6-3
d_gene: NA
abundance: NA
CDR3aa: CASSLQGNEQFF
CDR3nt: TGTGCCAGCAGCCTTCAGGGGAATGAGCAGTTCTTC

j_gene: TRBJ1-2
v_gene: TRBV19
d_gene: TRBD1
abundance: once
CDR3aa: CATKNPGGTNYGYTF
CDR3nt: TGTGCCACAAAGAACCCAGGGGGCACTAACTATGGCTACACCTTC

j_gene: TRBJ1-2
v_gene: TRBV7-2
d_gene: NA
abundance: NA
CDR3aa: CASSLAGAAYGYTF
CDR3nt: TGTGCCAGCAGCTTAGCGGGGGCCGCCTATGGCTACACCTTC

j_gene: TRBJ1-2
v_gene: TRBV6-5
d_gene: TRBD1
abundance: NA
CDR3aa: CASSNRGHGYTF
CDR3nt: TGTGCCAGCAGTAACAGGGGGCATGGCTACACCTTC

j_gene: TRBJ1-4
v_gene: TRBV5-1
d_gene: NA
abundance: NA
CDR3aa: CASSLAQGEKLFF
CDR3nt: TGCGCCAGCAGCTTGGCCCAGGGGGAAAAACTGTTTTTT

j_gene: TRBJ2-3
v_gene: TRBV9
d_gene: NA
abundance: NA
CDR3aa: CASSVGSAADTQYF
CDR3nt: TGTGCCAGCAGCGTAGGTAGCGCGGCAGATACGCAGTATTTT

j_gene: TRBJ2-1
v_gene: TRBV5-1
d_gene: TRBD2
abundance: NA
CDR3aa: CASSLAPGLESDEQFF
CDR3nt: TGCGCCAGCAGCTTGGCCCCGGGACTAGAGAGCGATGAGCAGTTCTTC

j_gene: TRBJ2-1
v_gene: TRBV6-1
d_gene: NA
abundance: NA
CDR3aa: CASSETTSGLNEQFF
CDR3nt: TGTGCCAGCAGTGAAACGACTTCAGGGCTCAATGAGCAGTTCTTC

j_gene: TRBJ2-7
v_gene: TRBV13
d_gene: NA
abundance: NA
CDR3aa: CASSLGSLQGNLYEQYF
CDR3nt: TGTGCCAGCAGCTTAGGGTCATTACAGGGTAATCTATACGAGCAGTACTTC

j_gene: TRBJ1-2
v_gene: TRBV24-1
d_gene: NA
abundance: NA
CDR3aa: CATSDAPENYGYTF
CDR3nt: TGTGCCACCAGTGATGCCCCAGAAAACTATGGCTACACCTTC

j_gene: TRBJ2-5
v_gene: TRBV4-3
d_gene: NA
abundance: once
CDR3aa: CASSQDLAGPETQYF
CDR3nt: TGCGCCAGCAGCCAAGATCTCGCAGGGCCGGAGACCCAGTACTTC

j_gene: TRBJ1-2
v_gene: TRBV10-3
d_gene: TRBD1
abundance: NA
CDR3aa: CAISEMSTGGDGYTF
CDR3nt: TGTGCCATCAGTGAGATGAGTACAGGGGGCGACGGCTACACCTTC

j_gene: TRBJ1-6
v_gene: TRBV12-3/TRBV12-4
d_gene: TRBD1
abundance: NA
CDR3aa: CASSADRPWALHF
CDR3nt: TGTGCCAGCAGTGCGGACAGGCCATGGGCCCTCCACTTT

j_gene: TRBJ2-3
v_gene: TRBV11-3
d_gene: TRBD2
abundance: NA
CDR3aa: CASSLEGTSVDTQYF
CDR3nt: TGTGCCAGCAGCTTAGAGGGGACTAGCGTTGATACGCAGTATTTT

j_gene: TRBJ2-5
v_gene: TRBV2
d_gene: TRBD2
abundance: NA
CDR3aa: CASLPAGAPGETQYF
CDR3nt: TGTGCCAGCTTACCAGCGGGAGCTCCGGGGGAGACCCAGTACTTC

j_gene: TRBJ1-6
v_gene: TRBV5-5
d_gene: NA
abundance: once
CDR3aa: CASSLATGPESPLHF
CDR3nt: TGTGCCAGCAGCTTGGCCACAGGGCCCGAATCACCCCTCCACTTT

j_gene: TRBJ1-2
v_gene: TRBV5-4
d_gene: NA
abundance: few
CDR3aa: CASSPGRQTGGYTF
CDR3nt: TGTGCCAGCAGCCCCGGCCGACAGACCGGTGGCTACACCTTC

j_gene: TRBJ2-1
v_gene: TRBV20-1
d_gene: TRBD2
abundance: NA
CDR3aa: CSASSSGSRNEQFF
CDR3nt: TGCAGTGCTAGTTCTAGCGGGAGTCGTAATGAGCAGTTCTTC

j_gene: TRBJ1-4
v_gene: TRBV6-2/TRBV6-3
d_gene: TRBD1
abundance: NA
CDR3aa: CASSDRGATNEKLFF
CDR3nt: TGTGCCAGCAGCGACAGGGGTGCAACTAATGAAAAACTGTTTTTT

j_gene: TRBJ2-2
v_gene: TRBV19
d_gene: NA
abundance: NA
CDR3aa: CASSPASRGNTGELFF
CDR3nt: TGTGCCAGTAGCCCCGCAAGCAGGGGGAACACCGGGGAGCTGTTTTTT

j_gene: TRBJ2-7
v_gene: TRBV5-1
d_gene: TRBD1
abundance: NA
CDR3aa: CASSQRQGVGYEQYF
CDR3nt: TGCGCCAGCAGCCAGAGACAGGGAGTGGGTTACGAGCAGTACTTC

j_gene: TRBJ1-1
v_gene: TRBV4-2
d_gene: TRBD1
abundance: NA
CDR3aa: CASSQDSGGGQTEAFF
CDR3nt: TGTGCCAGCAGCCAAGATTCAGGAGGGGGCCAAACTGAAGCTTTCTTT

j_gene: TRBJ1-1
v_gene: TRBV14
d_gene: NA
abundance: once
CDR3aa: CASSFTGYSTEAFF
CDR3nt: TGTGCCAGCAGCTTTACAGGGTATAGCACTGAAGCTTTCTTT